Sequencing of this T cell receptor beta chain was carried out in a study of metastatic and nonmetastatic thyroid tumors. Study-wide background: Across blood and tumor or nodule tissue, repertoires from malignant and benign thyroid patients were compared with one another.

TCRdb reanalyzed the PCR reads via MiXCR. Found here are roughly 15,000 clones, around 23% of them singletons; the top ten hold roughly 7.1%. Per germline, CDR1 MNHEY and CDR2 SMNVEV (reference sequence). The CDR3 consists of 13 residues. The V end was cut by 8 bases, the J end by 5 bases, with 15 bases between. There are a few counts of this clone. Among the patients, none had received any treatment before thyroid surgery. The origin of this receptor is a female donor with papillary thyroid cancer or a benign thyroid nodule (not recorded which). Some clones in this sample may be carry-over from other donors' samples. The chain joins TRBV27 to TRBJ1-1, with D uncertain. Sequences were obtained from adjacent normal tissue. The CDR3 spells CASVLRVNTEAFF. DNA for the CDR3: TGTGCCAGCGTCCTGCGTGTTAATACTGAAGCTTTCTTT.